This is a list of T cell receptor beta chains from one sample in a study of OX40 agonist ivuxolimab in advanced cancers. Data came from immunoSEQ multiplex PCR; TCRdb stores just in-frame clones and leaves some out. The table lists almost 65,000 clones, roughly 83% of them singletons. Here the sequenced sample was CD4+ or CD8+ T cells sorted from blood, taken in a trial of the OX40 agonist ivuxolimab. The receptors here all came from an adult with an advanced solid tumor such as melanoma, head and neck, liver or kidney cancer. The CDR3 runs from the conserved cysteine through the conserved F or W. A D gene is named only where the DNA matches it firmly. A clone size is listed for some rows: how often the clone was seen (once, few, many), or a class if it is expanded.

TRBV9	.	TRBJ2-4	.	CASSVGKGAKNIQYF	TGTGCCAGCAGCGTGGGGAAGGGTGCCAAAAACATTCAGTACTTC
TRBV6-5	.	TRBJ2-7	.	CASRGQEPSYEQYF	TGTGCCAGCAGAGGGCAGGAACCCTCCTACGAGCAGTACTTC
TRBV6-5	.	TRBJ2-2	.	CASREYSVAGELFF	TGTGCCAGCAGGGAATACAGTGTAGCCGGGGAGCTGTTTTTT
TRBV11-2	.	TRBJ2-7	.	CASSLGGTRSKYEQYF	TGTGCCAGCAGCTTAGGGGGGACCCGATCAAAATACGAGCAGTACTTC
TRBV15	.	TRBJ1-6	.	CATSRDLQGRPNSPLHF	TGTGCCACCAGCAGAGATCTCCAGGGTAGGCCAAATTCACCCCTCCACTTT
TRBV5-1	.	TRBJ2-5	.	CASSLYAGSYQETQYF	TGCGCCAGCAGCTTGTATGCAGGGTCGTACCAAGAGACCCAGTACTTC
TRBV29-1	few	TRBJ1-1	.	CSVAEGNLNTEAFF	TGCAGCGTTGCCGAGGGAAATTTGAACACTGAAGCTTTCTTT
TRBV5-1	once	TRBJ2-1	.	CASSRGQTSYNEQFF	TGCGCCAGCAGCCGCGGACAGACCTCCTACAATGAGCAGTTCTTC
TRBV29-1	.	TRBJ2-5	TRBD1	CSVATGWETQYF	TGCAGCGTGGCGACAGGGTGGGAGACCCAGTACTTC
TRBV5-8	.	TRBJ2-1	TRBD2	CASGVWTSGYNEQFF	TGTGCCAGCGGGGTATGGACTAGCGGTTACAATGAGCAGTTCTTC
TRBV10-1	.	TRBJ2-1	.	CASSERTHNEQFF	TGCGCCAGCAGTGAAAGGACCCACAATGAGCAGTTCTTC
TRBV27	.	TRBJ1-2	.	CASSLSAGALAGYTF	TGTGCCAGCAGTTTATCTGCGGGGGCGCTTGCTGGCTACACCTTC
TRBV4-1	.	TRBJ2-7	.	CASSRVPNSYEQYF	TGCGCCAGCAGCCGTGTCCCAAACTCCTACGAGCAGTACTTC
TRBV7-9	.	TRBJ2-3	.	CASGLLDTQYF	TGTGCCAGCGGGCTTTTGGATACGCAGTATTTT
TRBV6-5	.	TRBJ2-3	TRBD1	CASSYRPTGGTDTQYF	TGTGCCAGCAGTTACCGACCTACAGGGGGCACAGATACGCAGTATTTT
TRBV12-5	.	TRBJ2-7	TRBD2	CASGASLAGVVREQYF	TGTGCTAGTGGCGCCTCCCTAGCGGGAGTTGTAAGGGAGCAGTACTTC
TRBV6-5	.	TRBJ1-4	.	CASSYSTWTVEKLFF	TGTGCCAGCAGTTACTCGACGTGGACAGTTGAAAAACTGTTTTTT
TRBV5-4	.	TRBJ2-1	.	CASSPGSGIYNEQFF	TGTGCCAGCAGCCCTGGTTCGGGCATCTACAATGAGCAGTTCTTC
TRBV7-2	.	TRBJ2-1	.	CASSLAWEQFF	TGTGCCAGCAGCTTAGCATGGGAGCAGTTCTTC
TRBV5-1	.	TRBJ1-1	.	CASSRDPGWNTEAFF	TGCGCCAGCAGCCGGGATCCGGGGTGGAACACTGAAGCTTTCTTT
TRBV6-6	once	TRBJ1-1	.	CASSYDRTEAFF	TGTGCCAGCAGTTACGATCGCACTGAAGCTTTCTTT
TRBV30	once	TRBJ2-6	.	CAWTRPSPSRFSGANVLTF	TGTGCCTGGACGCGTCCGAGCCCATCCCGCTTCTCTGGGGCCAACGTCCTGACTTTC
TRBV30	few	TRBJ1-4	.	CAWSRAGNEKLFF	TGTGCCTGGAGTCGTGCGGGGAATGAAAAACTGTTTTTT
TRBV7-6	.	TRBJ2-1	TRBD2	CASSSALRGSSYNEQFF	TGTGCCAGCAGCTCCGCACTCCGCGGGAGCTCCTACAATGAGCAGTTCTTC
TRBV7-9	.	TRBJ2-1	.	CASSLPSPGVNEQFF	TGTGCCAGCAGCTTACCCTCGCCGGGGGTCAATGAGCAGTTCTTC
TRBV5-1	.	TRBJ2-1	TRBD2	CASSPGLAGSGEQFF	TGCGCCAGCAGCCCTGGACTAGCTGGATCTGGTGAGCAGTTCTTC
TRBV16	.	TRBJ1-5	TRBD1	CASSPGQVGIGNQPQHF	TGTGCCAGCAGCCCGGGACAGGTCGGTATCGGTAATCAGCCCCAGCATTTT
TRBV19	.	TRBJ2-4	.	CASSIVGTKNIQYF	TGTGCCAGTAGTATAGTCGGCACCAAAAACATTCAGTACTTC
TRBV10-3	.	TRBJ1-1	.	CAISDTDTEAFF	TGTGCCATCAGTGACACAGACACTGAAGCTTTCTTT
TRBV18	.	TRBJ2-5	.	CASSPPGQETQYF	TGTGCCAGCTCACCACCGGGGCAAGAGACCCAGTACTTC
TRBV4-1	.	TRBJ2-7	.	CASSRRTNGYEQYF	TGCGCCAGCAGCCGGCGGACGAACGGCTACGAGCAGTACTTC
TRBV5-1	.	TRBJ1-5	.	CASSLEGRGYQPQHF	TGCGCCAGCAGCTTGGAGGGCAGGGGATACCAGCCCCAGCATTTT
TRBV6-5	.	TRBJ2-5	TRBD2	CASRPGTSSFETQYF	TGTGCCAGCAGGCCCGGGACTAGCTCGTTTGAGACCCAGTACTTC
TRBV7-2	.	TRBJ1-4	TRBD1	CASSAGQRPNEKLFF	TGTGCCAGCAGCGCGGGACAGCGACCTAATGAAAAACTGTTTTTT
TRBV2	.	TRBJ2-7	TRBD1	CASSSTGTGHPTYEQYF	TGTGCCAGCAGCTCGACCGGGACAGGGCATCCCACCTACGAGCAGTACTTC
TRBV5-8	.	TRBJ1-2	.	CASSFLIGENYGYTF	TGTGCCAGCAGCTTTCTTATTGGGGAGAACTATGGCTACACCTTC
TRBV13	once	TRBJ2-7	.	CASSLGVKQNEQYF	TGTGCCAGCAGCTTAGGGGTTAAGCAGAACGAGCAGTACTTC
TRBV1	.	TRBJ2-1	.	CTSSLRTSGGLEQFF	TGCACCAGCAGCCTCAGGACTAGCGGGGGGCTTGAGCAGTTCTTC
TRBV9	.	TRBJ1-2	.	CASSVGIGGRDGYTF	TGTGCCAGCAGCGTAGGTATAGGGGGTCGAGATGGCTACACCTTC
TRBV19	.	TRBJ1-1	.	CASSIWGTNTEAFF	TGTGCCAGTAGTATTTGGGGAACGAACACTGAAGCTTTCTTT
TRBV11-2	.	TRBJ2-3	TRBD2	CASSLDAGGATDTQYF	TGTGCCAGCAGCTTAGATGCCGGGGGGGCCACAGATACGCAGTATTTT
TRBV18	few	TRBJ1-5	.	CASSEALSDLEPQHF	TGTGCCAGCTCTGAGGCCCTATCGGATTTAGAGCCCCAGCATTTT
TRBV7-9	once	TRBJ2-5	TRBD2	CASSRSGGGETQYF	TGTGCCAGCAGCCGTTCGGGAGGTGGGGAGACCCAGTACTTC
TRBV5-5	.	TRBJ1-5	.	CASSHEQGGHQPQHF	TGTGCCAGCAGCCACGAACAGGGCGGCCATCAGCCCCAGCATTTT
TRBV6-1	once	TRBJ1-1	.	CASSEQVNTEAFF	TGTGCCAGCAGTGAACAGGTGAACACTGAAGCTTTCTTT
TRBV20-1	few	TRBJ1-1	.	CSAPRGSEAFF	TGCAGTGCTCCCCGGGGATCCGAAGCTTTCTTT
TRBV5-1	once	TRBJ1-5	.	CASSPFPGANQPQHF	TGCGCCAGCAGCCCATTTCCGGGAGCCAATCAGCCCCAGCATTTT
TRBV25-1	.	TRBJ1-5	.	CASSEFGGNQPQHF	TGTGCCAGCAGTGAATTCGGCGGTAATCAGCCCCAGCATTTT
TRBV2	.	TRBJ1-4	TRBD1	CASRTGTENEKLFF	TGTGCCAGCAGGACCGGGACAGAGAACGAAAAACTGTTTTTT
TRBV2	.	TRBJ2-7	.	CASSEAGEQYF	TGTGCCAGCAGTGAGGCGGGCGAGCAGTACTTC
TRBV29-1	.	TRBJ2-7	TRBD2	CSVGLRLAGDEQYF	TGCAGCGTTGGTCTTCGACTAGCGGGCGACGAGCAGTACTTC
TRBV2	.	TRBJ2-5	.	CASSPGNEETQYF	TGTGCCAGCTCCCCGGGTAATGAAGAGACCCAGTACTTC
TRBV28	.	TRBJ1-4	.	CASSGTVNNEKLFF	TGTGCCAGCAGCGGGACGGTTAATAATGAAAAACTGTTTTTT
TRBV7-6	.	TRBJ2-7	.	CASSQQGPTDEQYF	TGTGCCAGCAGCCAACAGGGTCCCACCGACGAGCAGTACTTC